These T cell receptor beta chains were read from a single sample in a study of blood T cell repertoires in COVID-19. The method was immunoSEQ multiplex PCR; TCRdb's version includes in-frame clones alone and lacks a portion of them. Among about 340,000 clones listed, 92% were seen once. The specimen sequenced was PBMCs or T cells enriched from blood (not recorded which). The receptor source for this set is a woman in her 30s who had recovered from COVID-19. CDR3s include the opening cysteine and the closing phenylalanine or tryptophan. The D gene is left open where the match is weak. Clone sizes are given selectively: once, few, many, or a class where the clone is expanded.

cdr3_nt,cdr3_aa,d_call,v_call,clone_size,j_call
TGTGCCAGCAGCAGGACAGGGGGCGAGTACAATGAGCAGTTCTTC,CASSRTGGEYNEQFF,TRBD1,TRBV7-3,.,TRBJ2-1
TGTGCCAGCAGTTTACTCCGGGACAGGGTATCGCATCAGCCCCAGCATTTT,CASSLLRDRVSHQPQHF,TRBD1,TRBV27,.,TRBJ1-5
TGTGCCAGCAGTTTGGGACAGGGGGAGAGTCAGCCCCAGCATTTT,CASSLGQGESQPQHF,TRBD1,TRBV27,.,TRBJ1-5
TGTGCCAGCAGTTTTCCGGGGTATGAAAAACTGTTTTTT,CASSFPGYEKLFF,.,TRBV28,.,TRBJ1-4
TGTGCCAGCATCTTGACGGGGAGCTACGAGCAGTACTTC,CASILTGSYEQYF,.,TRBV28,once,TRBJ2-7
TGTGCCAGCCGCTTAAGGGGGAGCGGGAGGTTCCATGAGCAGTTCTTC,CASRLRGSGRFHEQFF,TRBD2,TRBV28,once,TRBJ2-1
TGTGCCAGCAGACCTCGGGAAGGGCCCTACGAGCAGTACTTC,CASRPREGPYEQYF,.,TRBV28,.,TRBJ2-7
TGTGCCACCAGTGATTCCCCTCCGGCCTACGAGCAGTACTTC,CATSDSPPAYEQYF,.,TRBV24-1,.,TRBJ2-7
TGTGCCATAGGGACAGGGGCAATGAACACTGAAGCTTTCTTT,CAIGTGAMNTEAFF,TRBD1,TRBV10-3,.,TRBJ1-1
TGTGCCAGCAGCTCGGGACAGGTCCTCGAGCAGTACTTC,CASSSGQVLEQYF,TRBD1,TRBV7-2,.,TRBJ2-7
TGTGCCAGCTCAGGGACAGTTAGCAATCAGCCCCAGCATTTT,CASSGTVSNQPQHF,TRBD1,TRBV18,once,TRBJ1-5
TGTGCCAGCAGCCAGACGTGGGGGGTCGGATCACCCCTCCACTTT,CASSQTWGVGSPLHF,.,TRBV7-8,.,TRBJ1-6
TGTGCCAGCAGCACCCAGACCTACGAGCAGTACTTC,CASSTQTYEQYF,.,TRBV7-9,.,TRBJ2-7
TGCAGCGTTCATCCGACAGACTCTCCCTACGAGCAGTACTTC,CSVHPTDSPYEQYF,.,TRBV29-1,.,TRBJ2-7